The text below deals with one T cell receptor (beta chain). This record belongs to a study of blood T cell repertoires in COVID-19. Overall study context: The United States, Italy and Spain provided the acute and convalescent COVID-19 samples. In each case, the material was cDNA or gDNA derived from T cells, B-cell-depleted T cells, or PBMCs.

Germline-derived CDR1 and CDR2 are SGHTA and FQGNSA. This CDR3 is 13 amino acids long. Trimming took off 3 bases at V and 4 bases at J, with 8 bases between the two ends. As handled by the study authors: Amplified reference gene primers provided the basis for estimating nucleated cell counts. The data were produced by immunoSEQ multiplex PCR, yet TCRdb's version contains in-frame clones alone and is incomplete. V and J calls and clone size are given by that table; D and trimming were obtained from the DNA. The sample has 250,000 to 300,000 clones; 75% to 90% are singletons. The chain employs TRBV7-2 and TRBJ2-3, with TRBD1 as a possible D gene (5 bases). Material: peripheral blood. The sequence was collected from a man aged 45 to 65 with acute or convalescent COVID-19. CDR3 coding DNA: TGTGCCAGCAGCTTCCGACAGTCAGATACGCAGTATTTT. Translation: CASSFRQSDTQYF.